The 19 T cell receptor beta chains presented below share a single source sample, sequenced in a study of T cell responses to AZD1222 COVID-19 vaccine (dated by TCRdb to the early 2020s). Library prep was done by the immunoSEQ multiplex PCR assay. TCRdb re-hosts the immuneACCESS table, in-frame sequences only. Its copies lack some clones; in the studies checked, an unresolved V gene accounts for under half of them, and the cause for the rest is not known. Recorded for this sample are about 140,000 clones; 70% to 90% of them occurred a single time. The ten largest clones take up about 6% of the sample. What this sample's time point label stands for: baseline before first vaccination. The input for sequencing was peripheral blood, taken on day 0 of AZD1222 vaccination. The receptors derive from an adult in good health.

V and J are TRBV9 and TRBJ1-2; 7 bases agree with TRBD1. J gave up 4 bases and V 3 bases, and 12 bases lay outside the gene matches. Germline V gives CDR1 SGDLS, CDR2 YYNGEE. The CDR3 spans 16 residues. CDR3 DNA sequence: TGTGCCAGCAGCGATAAGCACAGGGGTCGCGCCTATGGCTACACCTTC. This encodes CASSDKHRGRAYGYTF.

The genes are TRBV7-2 and TRBJ2-2, with TRBD2 as a possible D gene (6 bases). Per the germline V gene, CDR1 is SGHTA and CDR2 is FQGNSA. The CDR3 runs to 16 residues. The ends were cut back, 3 bases at V and 2 bases at J, with 13 bases in the middle. The CDR3 DNA sequence: TGTGCCAGCAGCTTCGGTCCGGGAGCCAACACCGGGGAGCTGTTTTTT. The encoded protein is CASSFGPGANTGELFF.

This clone was seen just once. The chain couples TRBV5-1 to TRBJ1-1, with TRBD1 as a possible D gene (6 bases). V dropped 4 bases and J dropped 1 base, with 17 bases sitting between them. This CDR3 contains 16 residues. Germline assignment: CDR1 SGHRS and CDR2 YFSETQ. The CDR3 region is CASSPWGAQSNTEAFF. The CDR3 DNA sequence: TGCGCCAGCAGCCCTTGGGGGGCACAGTCGAACACTGAAGCTTTCTTT.

The V and J genes are TRBV29-1 and TRBJ1-1; possibly TRBD1 for D (5 bases). The V end was cut by 1 base, the J end by 3 bases, with 15 bases between. Germline-derived CDR1 and CDR2 are SQVTM and ANQGSEA. The CDR3 runs to 15 residues. CDR3 sequence: CSVEVGARGYTEAFF. In DNA, the CDR3 is TGCAGCGTTGAAGTCGGGGCAAGGGGTTACACTGAAGCTTTCTTT.

This clone was counted only a few times. The chain uses TRBV27 and TRBJ2-3; weak D call: TRBD1 (5 bases). Trimming pared 0 bases from V and 3 bases from J, leaving 10 bases between. The CDR3 spans 15 residues. Germline V gene sequence: CDR1 MNHEY, CDR2 SMNVEV (reference sequence). CDR3 sequence reads: CASSLSGPRTDTQYF. In DNA form, the CDR3 reads TGTGCCAGCAGTTTATCGGGGCCGAGGACAGATACGCAGTATTTT.

This chain links TRBV4-1 with TRBJ2-6; D is undetermined. Germline CDR1 is MGHRA and CDR2 is YSYEKL. The CDR3 spans 14 residues. The V end lost 4 bases, the J end lost 0 bases, and 4 bases lay between the germline ends. The CDR3 region has the DNA TGCGCCAGCAGCCGCGTCTCTGGGGCCAACGTCCTGACTTTC. Translating gives CASSRVSGANVLTF.

The chain combines TRBV10-3 with TRBJ1-6, with TRBD1 identical over 9 bases. Germline-derived CDR1 and CDR2 are ENHRY and SYGVKD. V shed 5 bases and J 10 bases; nucleotides not matched to a gene: 12. The CDR3 covers 16 residues. The CDR3 loop is CAISSGPDRGTSPLHF. CDR3 sequence (DNA): TGTGCCATCAGTTCCGGACCTGACAGGGGGACATCACCCCTCCACTTT.

CDR3 in amino acids: CASSRVLATSGSVSKNIQYF. CDR3 coding DNA: TGTGCCAGTAGTAGGGTCCTGGCGACTAGCGGGAGTGTTTCCAAAAACATTCAGTACTTC. J is TRBJ2-4 and V is TRBV19; 12 bases agree with TRBD2. The length of the CDR3 is 20 residues. Germline-derived CDR1 and CDR2 are LNHDA and SQIVND (reference sequence). The junction had 15 bases not matched to a gene; V was cut back by 4 bases and J by 2 bases.

The chain recombines TRBV27 with TRBJ2-1; 7 bases are a match to TRBD2. The CDR3 is 14 residues long. The trim removed 8 bases at V and 4 bases at J, leaving 8 bases unmatched. Germline-derived CDR1 and CDR2 are MNHEY and SMNVEV (reference sequence). The CDR3 protein is CASGSGDSYNEQFF. CDR3 coding DNA: TGTGCCAGCGGCAGCGGGGACTCTTACAATGAGCAGTTCTTC.

This chain uses TRBV6-5 with TRBJ2-7; a weak D match, TRBD2 (6 bases). Germline V gene lookup returns CDR1 MNHEY and CDR2 SVGAGI. CDR3 size: 13 residues. Trimming left V 4 bases short and J 0 bases short, with 7 bases between. The CDR3 protein is CASSWEVSYEQYF. The DNA for the CDR3 is TGTGCCAGCAGTTGGGAGGTCTCCTACGAGCAGTACTTC.

This sequence joins TRBV4-2 and TRBJ1-1; D might be TRBD1 (5 bases). Trimming removed 0 bases from V and 1 base from J, with 18 bases in between. CDR1 and CDR2 from the germline V gene are LGHNA and YNFKEQ. The CDR3 length is 18 residues. In nucleotides, the CDR3 is TGTGCCAGCAGCCAAGAGATACTCCCCAGGGAGACGAACACTGAAGCTTTCTTT. This sequence encodes CASSQEILPRETNTEAFF.

The genes are TRBV6-6 and TRBJ1-1; perhaps TRBD1 as D (6 bases). CDR1 and CDR2 from the germline V gene are MNHNY and SVGAGI (reference sequence). V gave up 0 bases and J gave up 4 bases, with 15 bases separating them. The CDR3 covers 16 residues. The CDR3 nucleotides read TGTGCCAGCAGTTACTCGACGGGACAAAAAGGCACTGAAGCTTTCTTT. As protein: CASSYSTGQKGTEAFF.

This chain connects TRBV28 to TRBJ1-1, with D maybe TRBD1 (5 bases). There are 14 residues in the CDR3. V lost 5 bases and J 3 bases, leaving 13 bases between the germline ends. Germline assignment: CDR1 MDHEN and CDR2 SYDVKM. The CDR3 DNA reads as TGTGCCAGCAGTAACGGGGCGAGGGACACTGAAGCTTTCTTT. This translates into CASSNGARDTEAFF.

The V gene is TRBV4-1, the J gene TRBJ1-1; D gene ambiguous. Trimming removed 0 bases from V and 2 bases from J, with 13 bases in between. This CDR3 spans 16 amino acids. Germline V CDR1 and CDR2: MGHRA, YSYEKL. As DNA, the CDR3 is TGCGCCAGCAGCCAAGAGAGTCGAGTTCTAAACACTGAAGCTTTCTTT. Encoded protein: CASSQESRVLNTEAFF.

J is TRBJ2-7 and V is TRBV5-1; 9 nucleotides line up with TRBD1. The CDR3 consists of 16 residues. CDR1 is SGHRS and CDR2 is YFSETQ in the germline V gene. The junction had 10 bases not matched to a gene; V was cut back by 0 bases and J by 6 bases. The CDR3 sequence is CASSLVFGQGLSEQYF. CDR3 nucleotides: TGCGCCAGCAGCTTGGTTTTCGGACAGGGGTTGAGCGAGCAGTACTTC. The entire variable domain, with the rest obtained from reference TRBV5-1 and TRBJ2-7, is as follows: KAGVTQTPRYLIKTRGQQVTLSCSPISGHRSVSWYQQTPGQGLQFLFEYFSETQRNKGNFPGRFSGRQFSNSRSEMNVSTLELGDSALYLCASSLVFGQGLSEQYFGPGTRLTVT.

The chain couples TRBV6-2 or TRBV6-3 to TRBJ2-1, with 12 nucleotides matching TRBD2. V shed 6 bases, J shed 0 bases, and the junction held 18 bases outside the gene matches. CDR1 is MNHEY, CDR2 SVGEGT, per germline. The CDR3 totals 21 residues. The CDR3 sequence: CASSLRKTASGRARSYNEQFF. In DNA form, the CDR3 reads TGTGCCAGCAGCCTCAGAAAGACGGCTAGCGGGAGGGCCCGCTCCTACAATGAGCAGTTCTTC.

This chain connects TRBV6-6 to TRBJ2-7, with D perhaps TRBD1 (5 bases). CDR1 and CDR2 (germline): MNHNY, SVGAGI (reference sequence). Trimming removed 1 base at V and 5 bases at J, with 12 bases between. The CDR3 loop spans 14 amino acids. The CDR3 reads CASSYLGAFHEQYF. DNA for the CDR3: TGTGCCAGCAGTTACTTAGGGGCCTTCCACGAGCAGTACTTC.

This clone came up a few times. This chain connects TRBV7-2 to TRBJ2-7; D remains ambiguous. V was clipped by 5 bases and J by 4 bases, with 6 bases between them. Germline CDR1 SGHTA, CDR2 FQGNSA. CDR3 length equals 11 residues. The DNA of the CDR3 is TGTGCCAGCAGCACCACTTACGAGCAGTACTTC. Residues: CASSTTYEQYF.

The chain employs TRBV10-3 and TRBJ1-1; the D is unclear. Trimming removed 0 bases at V and 1 base at J, with 9 bases between. The germline V gene encodes CDR1 ENHRY and CDR2 SYGVKD. This CDR3 comprises 15 residues. The CDR3 loop is CAISESSGGNTEAFF. The CDR3 DNA follows: TGTGCCATCAGTGAGTCGTCAGGAGGGAACACTGAAGCTTTCTTT.